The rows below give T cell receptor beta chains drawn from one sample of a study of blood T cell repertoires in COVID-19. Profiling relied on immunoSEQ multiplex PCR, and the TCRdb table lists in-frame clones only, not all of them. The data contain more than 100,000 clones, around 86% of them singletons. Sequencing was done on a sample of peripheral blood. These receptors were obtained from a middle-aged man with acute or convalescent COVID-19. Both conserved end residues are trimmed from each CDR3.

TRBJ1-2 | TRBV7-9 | ASSLEGAGYT
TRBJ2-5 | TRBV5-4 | ASSPVPTSGQETQY
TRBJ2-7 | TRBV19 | ASSITGKSSYEQY
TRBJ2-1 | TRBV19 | ASSMGQGNDEQF
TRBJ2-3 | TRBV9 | ASSVGTRSFTDTQY
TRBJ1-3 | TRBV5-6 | ASSSRQGAGNTIY
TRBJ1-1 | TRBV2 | ASCGETEAF
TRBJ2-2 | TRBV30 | AWRGLGTGELF
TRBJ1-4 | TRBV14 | ASSSRDRGPANEKLF
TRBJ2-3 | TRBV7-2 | ASSPNSGGLPTDTQY
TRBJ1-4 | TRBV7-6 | ASSLGDRDTTNEKLF
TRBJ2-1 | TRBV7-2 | ASGVYEQF
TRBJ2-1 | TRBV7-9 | ASSRSGSYNEQF